A selection of T cell receptor beta chains follows, all from one sample in a study of T-cell reconstitution after alpha-beta-depleted transplantation in children. TCRdb re-called the PCR reads with MiXCR, one entry per CDR3 protein. The sample shows 200,000 to 250,000 distinct CDR3 sequences, approximately 10% of them seen only once. Sequencing was performed on PBMCs from the stem cell graft donor, taken from the stem cell graft. The receptor set was obtained from a human donor who donated a stem cell graft to a child with acute lymphoblastic leukemia. CDR3s include the opening cysteine and the closing phenylalanine or tryptophan. D genes are given only for firm matches. The size entry is marked missing in some rows and otherwise reads once, few, many or a size class.

size	D	V	J	DNA	CDR3
many	.	TRBV6-5	TRBJ2-3	TGTGCCAGCAGTTACCAATTATTCACAGATACGCAGTATTTT	CASSYQLFTDTQYF
few	TRBD1	TRBV27	TRBJ1-6	TGTGCCAGCAGTTTATTCCGGACAGGGATTTCACCCCTCCACTTT	CASSLFRTGISPLHF
few	.	TRBV3-2	TRBJ1-6	TGTGCCAGCAGCCACTGGACAGGTCTTAATTCACCCCTCCACTTT	CASSHWTGLNSPLHF
.	.	TRBV14	TRBJ1-2	TGTGCCAGCAGCCAAGATCTTTCGAGCAATTCTAACTATGGCTACACCTTC	CASSQDLSSNSNYGYTF
few	.	TRBV12-3/TRBV12-4	TRBJ1-1	TGTGCCAGCAGTTTGTTCGTTCTGGAGATGAACACTGAAGCTTTCTTT	CASSLFVLEMNTEAFF
.	TRBD1	TRBV6-2/TRBV6-3	TRBJ1-2	TGTGCCAGCAGTACCAGACAGGGGGGCGGCTATGGCTACACCTTC	CASSTRQGGGYGYTF
few	.	TRBV12-3/TRBV12-4	TRBJ2-3	TGTGCCAGCAGTTCCCCTGATACGCAGTATTTT	CASSSPDTQYF
few	.	TRBV30	TRBJ2-7	TGTGCCTGGAGTGTACGTCCCTACGAGCAGTACTTC	CAWSVRPYEQYF
few	.	TRBV20-1	TRBJ1-4	TGCAGTGCAGGGGGGAGTCCTTCAAATGAAAAACTGTTTTTT	CSAGGSPSNEKLFF
many	.	TRBV5-5	TRBJ2-7	TGTGCCAGCAGCTCCCAGGGGTTGGCCTACGAGCAGTACTTC	CASSSQGLAYEQYF
many	.	TRBV20-1	TRBJ2-5	TGCAGTGCTACCTATCTAGGGCAAGAGACCCAGTACTTC	CSATYLGQETQYF
many	.	TRBV2	TRBJ1-4	TGTGCCAGCAGCCCTCGGGGGAGTGCAACTAATGAAAAACTGTTTTTT	CASSPRGSATNEKLFF
.	.	TRBV10-3	TRBJ1-2	TGTGCCATCAGCAGGGACTCCTTAGGGGATGGCTACACCTTC	CAISRDSLGDGYTF
few	.	TRBV27	TRBJ1-2	TGTGCCAGCAGTTTAGGGGCCTCGGGCTATGGCTACACCTTC	CASSLGASGYGYTF
.	TRBD2	TRBV20-1	TRBJ2-7	TGCAGTGTTAAAAGACCGGGACTAGCGGGAACCTACGAGCAGTACTTC	CSVKRPGLAGTYEQYF
few	.	TRBV7-2	TRBJ1-3	TGTGCCAGCAGCTCCTACGAAACAAGGAACACCATATATTTT	CASSSYETRNTIYF